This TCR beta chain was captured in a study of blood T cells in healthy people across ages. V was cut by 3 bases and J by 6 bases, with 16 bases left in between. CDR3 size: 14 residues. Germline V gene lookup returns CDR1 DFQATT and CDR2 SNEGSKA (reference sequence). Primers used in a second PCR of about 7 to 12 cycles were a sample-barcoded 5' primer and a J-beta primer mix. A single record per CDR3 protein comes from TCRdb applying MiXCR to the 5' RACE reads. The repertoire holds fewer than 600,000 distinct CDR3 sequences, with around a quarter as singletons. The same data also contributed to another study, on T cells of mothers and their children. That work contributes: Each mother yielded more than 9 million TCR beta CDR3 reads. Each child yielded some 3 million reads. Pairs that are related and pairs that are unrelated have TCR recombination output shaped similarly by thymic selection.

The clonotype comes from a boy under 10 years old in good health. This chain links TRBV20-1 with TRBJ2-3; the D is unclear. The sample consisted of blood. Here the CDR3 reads CSASEGYSGDTQYF. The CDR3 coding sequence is TGCAGTGCTAGCGAAGGATACTCAGGTGATACGCAGTATTTT.